The 21 T cell receptor beta chains below come from one sample, sequenced in a study of CD8 T cells in Susac syndrome. RNA amounts of roughly 0.45 to 1 ug underwent reverse transcription with random hexamers. TCRdb independently ran MiXCR on the immunoSEQ multiplex PCR reads; one entry per CDR3 protein. Of about 430,000 distinct CDR3 sequences listed, 85% are singletons. The sample comprised CD8+ T cells from PBMCs. The origin of the receptors is a human donor with multiple sclerosis.

The genes are TRBV20-1 and TRBJ2-7, with 7 bases fitting TRBD1. V shed 5 bases and J 3 bases; nucleotides not matched to a gene: 7. Germline-derived CDR1 and CDR2 are DFQATT and SNEGSKA (reference sequence). The length of the CDR3 is 13 residues. The CDR3 nucleotides read TGCAGTGCTGCTTACGGGACAGTCTACGAGCAGTACTTC. Protein product: CSAAYGTVYEQYF.

This clonotype was picked up one time. V usage is TRBV14 and J usage is TRBJ2-1; either TRBD1 or TRBD2 may fit D (6 bases each). V lost 0 bases to trimming and J lost 7 bases, with 16 bases between them. The CDR3 length is 16 residues. Germline-derived CDR1 and CDR2 are SGHDN and FVKESK. The CDR3, as DNA: TGTGCCAGCAGCCAAGAATGGGGGGCCGGGCGGAATGAGCAGTTCTTC. It translates to CASSQEWGAGRNEQFF.

The chain has TRBV5-1 and TRBJ2-3; TRBD1 matches 12 bases. This CDR3 spans 16 amino acids. CDR1 and CDR2 (germline): SGHRS, YFSETQ. V gave up 0 bases and J gave up 4 bases; unmatched junction bases: 3. CDR3 region: CASSLAGTGGSDTQYF. CDR3 bases: TGCGCCAGCAGCTTGGCCGGGACAGGGGGCTCAGATACGCAGTATTTT.

The V call is TRBV6-5, the J call TRBJ1-1; a possible D gene is TRBD1 (5 bases). The germline gives CDR1 MNHEY, CDR2 SVGAGI. The length of the CDR3 is 16 residues. The germline V and J ends were trimmed by 0 bases and 5 bases, with 16 bases remaining between them. This CDR3 is CASSYSISGGWTEAFF. In DNA, the CDR3 is TGTGCCAGCAGTTACTCGATTTCGGGGGGGTGGACTGAAGCTTTCTTT.

This clonotype has only one observation. The chain carries TRBV4-1 and TRBJ2-7; 7 bases map to TRBD2. Germline loops: CDR1 MGHRA, CDR2 YSYEKL. CDR3 length equals 14 residues. Germline trimming cut 4 bases from V and 0 bases from J; bases unmatched to any gene: 3. The chain's CDR3 is CASSRGLGSYEQYF. CDR3 DNA sequence: TGCGCCAGCAGCCGCGGACTAGGCTCCTACGAGCAGTACTTC.

This chain uses TRBV5-1 with TRBJ2-1; 16 positions agree with TRBD2. This CDR3 contains 16 residues. V shed 0 bases, J shed 8 bases, and the junction held 2 bases outside the gene matches. The V gene's germline CDR1 is SGHRS and CDR2 YFSETQ. The CDR3 nucleotides are TGCGCCAGCAGCTTGGCCGGGACTAGCGGGGGGGATGAGCAGTTCTTC. This translates into CASSLAGTSGGDEQFF.

V and J are TRBV14 and TRBJ2-6; 9 bases match TRBD2. CDR3 length: 19 residues. Losses at the gene ends were 4 bases for V and 0 bases for J; bases not matched to a gene: 10. Germline-derived CDR1 and CDR2 are SGHDN and FVKESK. In DNA form, the CDR3 reads TGTGCCAGCAGCCCGCCGGGGACTAGCCCATTCTCTGGGGCCAACGTCCTGACTTTC. Translating it yields CASSPPGTSPFSGANVLTF.

This clonotype was recorded once. V is TRBV4-1 and J is TRBJ2-3; D ambiguous. V lost 2 bases to trimming and J lost 2 bases, with 8 bases between them. CDR3 length: 14 amino acids. CDR1 is MGHRA and CDR2 is YSYEKL in the germline V gene. CDR3 DNA: TGCGCCAGCAGCCAACGTACGGTCACAGATACGCAGTATTTT. It is translated as CASSQRTVTDTQYF.

The chain carries TRBV29-1 and TRBJ2-3, with unresolved D. Trimming took off 1 base at V and 9 bases at J, with 20 bases between the two ends. This CDR3 contains 15 residues. The V gene's germline CDR1 is SQVTM and CDR2 ANQGSEA. Written as DNA, the CDR3 is TGCAGCGTTGAAGTCGGCAGAGGCCCCCAAGGGACGCAGTATTTT. This sequence encodes CSVEVGRGPQGTQYF.

The gene calls are TRBV27 and TRBJ1-6; 9 nucleotides align to TRBD1. Germline V lookup: CDR1 MNHEY, CDR2 SMNVEV (reference sequence). Unmatched junction bases numbered 11, after V lost 4 bases and J lost 10 bases. The CDR3 loop spans 16 amino acids. The CDR3: CASSSGQGGVGSPLHF. The CDR3 DNA follows: TGTGCCAGCAGTTCGGGACAGGGAGGTGTGGGGTCACCCCTCCACTTT.

Concerning this clonotype itself: Compared with germline, one end of the junction differs, possibly owing to a read error. The chain employs TRBV5-6 and TRBJ2-1, with TRBD1 as a possible D gene (5 bases). This CDR3 is built from 14 residues. CDR1 and CDR2 (germline): SGHDT, YYEEEE. The CDR3 reads CASSLGLPDNEQFF. The CDR3 coding sequence is TGTGCCAGCAGTTTGGGGCTGCCGGACAATGAGCAGTTCTTC.

This rearrangement joins TRBV12-3 or TRBV12-4 to TRBJ2-1; 11 nucleotides line up with TRBD1. The CDR3 runs 15 residues. V gave up 6 bases and J gave up 3 bases; unmatched junction bases: 4. The CDR3: CASRGQGANYNEQFF. The CDR3, as DNA: TGTGCCAGCAGAGGACAGGGGGCTAACTACAATGAGCAGTTCTTC.

The chain has TRBV18 and TRBJ1-1; D is perhaps TRBD1 (5 bases). CDR1 and CDR2 (germline): KGHSH, LQKENI. With 2 bases removed from V and 1 base from J, the gap between germline ends came to 11 bases. The CDR3 extends over 15 amino acids. CDR3 DNA sequence: TGTGCCAGCTCACCAGGGGGGAAGGGGAACACTGAAGCTTTCTTT. It is translated as CASSPGGKGNTEAFF.

A few counts support this clonotype. The chain uses TRBV27 and TRBJ1-2; tentative D call: TRBD1 (5 bases). V dropped 5 bases and J dropped 4 bases, with 11 bases sitting between them. The CDR3 totals 13 residues. Germline values: CDR1 MNHEY, CDR2 SMNVEV (reference sequence). CDR3 loop: CASSPGGGYGYTF. CDR3 nucleotides: TGTGCCAGCAGTCCCGGGGGGGGCTATGGCTACACCTTC.

J is TRBJ2-7 and V is TRBV27; D remains ambiguous. Trimming took off 5 bases at V and 2 bases at J, with 19 bases between the two ends. The CDR3 is 16 amino acids. CDR1 is MNHEY, CDR2 SMNVEV, per germline (reference sequence). Here the CDR3 reads CASSPPGSAGTYEQYF. The CDR3 region has the DNA TGTGCCAGCAGTCCCCCTGGGTCAGCTGGGACCTACGAGCAGTACTTC.

This clonotype has a single count. The chain is built from TRBV6-5 and TRBJ1-2; D remains unclear. The CDR3 length is 14 residues. Trimming left V 6 bases short and J 1 base short, with 12 bases between. Germline V gene sequence: CDR1 MNHEY, CDR2 SVGAGI. CDR3 in amino acids: CASSGPRDNYGYTF. Here the CDR3 DNA reads TGTGCCAGCAGCGGGCCTCGGGATAACTATGGCTACACCTTC.

The chain employs TRBV7-6 and TRBJ2-1; 8 bases agree with TRBD2. With V trimmed by 2 bases and J by 6 bases, 6 bases remained unmatched. This CDR3 is built from 15 residues. The germline V gene has CDR1 SGHVS and CDR2 FNYEAQ. For the CDR3, the DNA is TGTGCCAGCAGCTTAAGCGGCGGGAGGAGCAATGAGCAGTTCTTC. Amino acids: CASSLSGGRSNEQFF.

This clonotype was counted ten times or more. CDR3 coding DNA: TGTGCCAGCAGCTCCGGGGGGAATCAGCCCCAGCATTTT. It is translated as CASSSGGNQPQHF. The V gene is TRBV28, the J gene TRBJ1-5; weak D call: TRBD1 (5 bases). Deletions cut 6 bases from V and 4 bases from J, with 10 bases between. Germline CDR1 reads MDHEN; CDR2 reads SYDVKM. This CDR3 is 13 amino acids long. The full variable domain, with the rest looked up from reference TRBV28 and TRBJ1-5, is DVKVTQSSRYLVKRTGEKVFLECVQDMDHENMFWYRQDPGLGLRLIYFSYDVKMKEKGDIPEGYSVSREKKERFSLILESASTNQTSMYLCASSSGGNQPQHFGDGTRLSIL.

The chain joins TRBV12-3 or TRBV12-4 to TRBJ1-2, with D unresolved. The CDR3 covers 12 residues. V lost 7 bases and J lost 3, with 9 bases in between. The DNA for the CDR3 is TGTGCCAGCACCCCGGGGTACTATGGCTACACCTTC. The encoded protein is CASTPGYYGYTF.

This clonotype was detected only once. V is TRBV6-5 and J is TRBJ2-1; maybe TRBD1 (6 bases). CDR1 MNHEY and CDR2 SVGAGI come from the germline V gene. V was trimmed by 5 bases and J by 9 bases, leaving 11 bases between them. There are 12 residues in the CDR3. The CDR3 nucleotides are TGTGCCAGCAGTCCCGACAGGATTGAGCAGTTCTTC. Its translation: CASSPDRIEQFF.

The chain couples TRBV19 to TRBJ2-7; 8 bases line up with TRBD1. V lost 3 bases, J lost 3 bases, and 4 bases stayed unmatched. Germline-derived CDR1 and CDR2 are LNHDA and SQIVND (reference sequence). CDR3 length equals 14 residues. The DNA for the CDR3 is TGTGCCAGTAGTATGGTGACAGGGGACTACGAGCAGTACTTC. It encodes CASSMVTGDYEQYF.